Listed below are T cell receptor beta chains from one sample, sequenced in a study of CD8 T cells in ankylosing spondylitis. TCRdb re-called the 5' RACE reads with MiXCR, one entry per CDR3 protein. The data contain 800,000 to 900,000 distinct CDR3 sequences, around 11% of them singletons. What was sequenced was blood, either unsorted or a sorted T cell fraction (not recorded which). These TCRs come from a male donor with ankylosing spondylitis. Both conserved end residues are part of each CDR3. A D gene is named only where the DNA matches it firmly. The size entry is marked missing in some rows and otherwise reads once, few, many or a size class.

v_call	clone_size	j_call	d_call	cdr3_aa	cdr3_nt
TRBV20-1	few	TRBJ2-7	.	CSAAGASNYEQYF	TGCAGTGCCGCGGGGGCCTCCAACTACGAGCAGTACTTC
TRBV10-3	.	TRBJ2-5	.	CAISEQGSQETQYF	TGTGCCATCAGTGAACAGGGCTCCCAAGAGACCCAGTACTTC
TRBV7-6	.	TRBJ2-1	.	CASSARGIYNEQFF	TGTGCCAGCAGCGCGAGAGGAATTTACAATGAGCAGTTCTTC
TRBV12-3/TRBV12-4	few	TRBJ1-2	.	CASSFRVRQATRGYTF	TGTGCCAGCAGTTTCCGGGTAAGGCAGGCCACCAGGGGCTACACCTTC
TRBV12-3/TRBV12-4	few	TRBJ1-1	.	CASTSGRENTEAFF	TGTGCCAGCACCTCTGGGAGGGAGAACACTGAAGCTTTCTTT
TRBV5-1	few	TRBJ2-7	TRBD2	CASSRGTSGNYEQYF	TGCGCCAGCAGCCGGGGGACTAGCGGGAATTACGAGCAGTACTTC
TRBV20-1	.	TRBJ1-1	.	CSADGRNTEAFF	TGCAGTGCCGACGGGAGGAACACTGAAGCTTTCTTT
TRBV20-1	few	TRBJ1-4	.	CSGQGSGDEKLFF	TGCAGTGGGCAGGGCTCGGGAGATGAAAAACTGTTTTTT
TRBV20-1	many	TRBJ2-1	TRBD2	CSAGGTSGRARYEQFF	TGCAGTGCTGGGGGGACTAGCGGGAGGGCCCGATATGAGCAGTTCTTC
TRBV5-1	.	TRBJ2-1	.	CASSLDTPTYNEQFF	TGCGCCAGCAGCTTGGACACACCGACCTACAATGAGCAGTTCTTC
TRBV20-1	few	TRBJ2-5	TRBD1	CSASETGVWETQYF	TGCAGTGCTAGTGAGACAGGGGTATGGGAGACCCAGTACTTC
TRBV7-2	.	TRBJ1-2	.	CASSLGSGLGGYTF	TGTGCCAGCAGCTTAGGTTCAGGGCTGGGTGGCTACACCTTC
TRBV7-2	few	TRBJ2-1	TRBD1	CASATGGHEQFF	TGTGCCAGCGCGACAGGGGGGCATGAGCAGTTCTTC
TRBV20-1	.	TRBJ2-1	TRBD2	CSARSGGTLGAYNEQFF	TGCAGTGCTAGATCGGGGGGAACCTTAGGCGCCTACAATGAGCAGTTCTTC
TRBV6-1	.	TRBJ2-1	.	CASGPRGRVSNEQFF	TGTGCCAGCGGCCCTAGGGGGAGAGTATCCAATGAGCAGTTCTTC
TRBV7-2	.	TRBJ2-3	TRBD2	CASSRSGRLDTQYF	TGTGCCAGCAGTCGTAGCGGGAGGTTAGATACGCAGTATTTT
TRBV4-2	many	TRBJ1-4	.	CASSQAEKLFF	TGTGCCAGCAGCCAGGCTGAAAAACTGTTTTTT
TRBV4-3	.	TRBJ2-3	TRBD2	CASSQQAGISTDTQYF	TGCGCCAGCAGCCAACAAGCGGGAATTAGCACAGATACGCAGTATTTT
TRBV5-1	.	TRBJ2-5	TRBD1	CASSMIPGQQETQYF	TGCGCCAGCAGCATGATTCCGGGACAGCAAGAGACCCAGTACTTC
TRBV20-1	few	TRBJ2-5	TRBD1	CSASLRGRGETQYF	TGCAGTGCTTCGCTTAGGGGGCGTGGAGAGACCCAGTACTTC
TRBV20-1	few	TRBJ2-1	TRBD2	CSARATSGRSSYNEQFF	TGCAGTGCTAGAGCGACTAGCGGGAGAAGCTCCTACAATGAGCAGTTCTTC
TRBV7-2	.	TRBJ2-3	TRBD2	CASSKGGAGVSTDTQYF	TGTGCCAGCAGCAAAGGGGGAGCGGGAGTCAGCACAGATACGCAGTATTTT
TRBV20-1	.	TRBJ2-1	.	CSAGDRDNEQFF	TGCAGTGCGGGGGATCGCGACAATGAGCAGTTCTTC